This T cell receptor (beta chain) derives from a study of PD-1 blockade in classical Hodgkin lymphoma. Relapse was seen in all patients after autologous stem cell transplantation, and brentuximab vedotin exposure was variable. Produced via immunoSEQ multiplex PCR; TCRdb's table is partial and in-frame only. The sample records about 90,000 clones, about 91% being singletons. The germline CDR1 and CDR2 sequences are KGHSH and LQKENI. CDR3 length: 15 residues. V lost 3 bases and J lost 4; bases outside the gene matches: 5. The TCR was taken from a human donor with classical Hodgkin lymphoma. Material: peripheral blood mononuclear cells (PBMCs), obtained before the second cycle of nivolumab. V gene TRBV18 combines with J gene TRBJ2-1, with 8 bases lining up with TRBD2. Here the CDR3 reads CASSPLAGGYNEQFF. The CDR3 DNA follows: TGTGCCAGCTCACCCTTGGCGGGGGGTTACAATGAGCAGTTCTTC.